The 19 T cell receptor beta chains presented below share a single source sample, sequenced in a study of blood T cell repertoires in COVID-19. Only in-frame clones appear in the TCRdb table, and some are missing; sequencing was by immunoSEQ multiplex PCR. The sample includes about 43,000 clones, around nine tenths of them seen just once. The material sequenced was peripheral blood. The receptors originated from a man aged 35 to 55 with COVID-19, enrolled during active disease.

The table lists this clone with a few counts. V is TRBV27 and J is TRBJ2-3; no firm D call. The ends were cut back, 3 bases at V and 4 bases at J, with 8 bases in the middle. The germline V gene encodes CDR1 MNHEY and CDR2 SMNVEV (reference sequence). The CDR3 runs to 13 residues. CDR3 sequence: CASSFEPSDTQYF. The CDR3 nucleotides read TGTGCCAGCAGTTTTGAGCCTTCAGATACGCAGTATTTT.

The V gene is TRBV19, the J gene TRBJ2-5; the match to TRBD1 covers 10 bases. V lost 6 bases to trimming and J lost 7 bases; unmatched junction nucleotides: 8. Per the germline V gene, CDR1 is LNHDA and CDR2 is SQIVND (reference sequence). This CDR3 has 14 amino acids. CDR3 amino acids: CASSLTGGDGTQYF. The CDR3 region has the DNA TGTGCCAGTAGCTTGACAGGGGGCGATGGGACCCAGTACTTC.

This clone was counted a single time. This chain links TRBV30 with TRBJ1-6; D remains unclear. V lost 1 base and J lost 0, with 7 bases in between. Germline V gene lookup returns CDR1 GTSNPN and CDR2 SVGIG (reference sequence). This CDR3 comprises 15 residues. DNA for the CDR3: TGTGCCTGGAGTGAAGAGGTCTCCTATAATTCACCCCTCCACTTT. This sequence encodes CAWSEEVSYNSPLHF.

The chain is built from TRBV5-5 and TRBJ1-5; TRBD1 agrees at 8 bases. Germline V CDR1 and CDR2: SGHKS, YYEKEE (reference sequence). This CDR3 spans 15 amino acids. Trimming removed 5 bases from V and 1 base from J; junction bases left unmatched: 5. The CDR3 DNA follows: TGTGCCAGCAGTCGGACAGGGTTGAGCAATCAGCCCCAGCATTTT. It codes for CASSRTGLSNQPQHF. The entire variable domain, with the rest obtained from reference TRBV5-5 and TRBJ1-5, is as follows: DAGVTQSPTHLIKTRGQQVTLRCSPISGHKSVSWYQQVLGQGPQFIFQYYEKEERGRGNFPDRFSARQFPNYSSELNVNALLLGDSALYLCASSRTGLSNQPQHFGDGTRLSIL.

The CDR3 spells CSVYRDRGYNEQFF. Written as DNA, the CDR3 is TGCAGCGTTTACCGGGACAGGGGCTACAATGAGCAGTTCTTC. The chain combines TRBV29-1 with TRBJ2-1; TRBD1 aligns across 10 bases. The CDR3 totals 14 residues. Germline-derived CDR1 and CDR2 are SQVTM and ANQGSEA. V shed 5 bases and J 3 bases; nucleotides not matched to a gene: 4.

As regards this clone: In the same sample, other DNA sequences code for this CDR3. CDR3 DNA sequence: TGTGCCAGCTCACCTCCAGGGGACACTGAAGCTTTCTTT. Translation: CASSPPGDTEAFF. The chain carries TRBV18 and TRBJ1-1; possibly TRBD1 for D (6 bases). This CDR3 has 13 amino acids. Trimming cost V 3 bases and J 3 bases, with 8 bases left between them. Germline V gene sequence: CDR1 KGHSH, CDR2 LQKENI. Complete variable domain (other parts from reference TRBV18 and TRBJ1-1): NAGVMQNPRHLVRRRGQEARLRCSPMKGHSHVYWYRQLPEEGLKFMVYLQKENIIDESGMPKERFSAEFPKEGPSILRIQQVVRGDSAAYFCASSPPGDTEAFFGQGTRLTVV.

The chain couples TRBV21-1 to TRBJ1-6; the table's D gene call, TRBD1, was not cross checked with the DNA. TRBV21-1 is shown as a pseudogene. The CDR3 extends over 11 amino acids. The CDR3 loop is CASSKTAVLHF. The CDR3 nucleotides are TGTGCCAGCAGCAAAACAGCTGTCCTCCACTTT.

V and J are TRBV6-6 and TRBJ1-5, with 7 nucleotides matching TRBD1. V shed 6 bases, J shed 0 bases, and the junction held 20 bases outside the gene matches. Per the germline V gene, CDR1 is MNHNY and CDR2 is SVGAGI (reference sequence). The CDR3 contains 20 residues. CDR3 region: CASSPRPSDRVEDSNQPQHF. The CDR3 DNA reads as TGTGCCAGCAGCCCGCGACCCTCCGACAGGGTCGAAGATAGCAATCAGCCCCAGCATTTT.

This clone appeared a single time. The rearrangement links TRBV7-9 to TRBJ2-7; D is perhaps TRBD1 (5 bases). The V gene's germline CDR1 is SEHNR and CDR2 FQNEAQ (reference sequence). V dropped 1 base and J dropped 0 bases, with 13 bases sitting between them. CDR3 size: 16 residues. This chain's CDR3 is CASSLGVGESSYEQYF. DNA for the CDR3: TGTGCCAGCAGCTTAGGTGTAGGGGAAAGCTCCTACGAGCAGTACTTC.

The V call is TRBV6-2 or TRBV6-3, the J call TRBJ2-5; tentative D call: TRBD2 (6 bases). CDR3 length: 15 amino acids. The V and J ends lost 2 bases and 2 bases respectively, with 12 bases between them. Germline V gene data show CDR1 as MNHEY and CDR2 as SVGEGT. In nucleotides, the CDR3 is TGTGCCAGCAGTTACGTCGGGGGACGTCAAGAGACCCAGTACTTC. Encoded protein: CASSYVGGRQETQYF.

The chain has TRBV5-4 and TRBJ1-4; 9 bases fit TRBD1. The CDR3 loop spans 15 amino acids. V dropped 0 bases and J dropped 7; count of bases not matched to a gene: 4. The germline V gene has CDR1 SGHNT and CDR2 YYREEE (reference sequence). The CDR3 loop reads CASSLGGTGREKLFF. In DNA, the CDR3 is TGTGCCAGCAGCTTGGGCGGGACAGGGCGTGAAAAACTGTTTTTT.

V usage is TRBV5-4 and J usage is TRBJ2-1, with 10 bases aligning to TRBD1. The CDR3 extends over 13 amino acids. CDR1 and CDR2 from the germline V gene are SGHNT and YYREEE (reference sequence). The trim removed 3 bases at V and 8 bases at J, leaving 2 bases unmatched. CDR3 loop: CASSWDRGYEQFF. The DNA of the CDR3 is TGTGCCAGCAGCTGGGACAGGGGCTATGAGCAGTTCTTC.

The V gene is TRBV18, the J gene TRBJ1-3; D may be TRBD1 (5 bases). V lost 5 bases and J lost 0, with 11 bases in between. This CDR3 has 15 residues. CDR1 and CDR2 from the germline V gene are KGHSH and LQKENI. CDR3 sequence reads: CASSEDSRSGNTIYF. CDR3 coding DNA: TGTGCCAGCTCAGAAGACAGTCGCTCTGGAAACACCATATATTTT. The full variable domain, with the rest looked up from reference TRBV18 and TRBJ1-3, is NAGVMQNPRHLVRRRGQEARLRCSPMKGHSHVYWYRQLPEEGLKFMVYLQKENIIDESGMPKERFSAEFPKEGPSILRIQQVVRGDSAAYFCASSEDSRSGNTIYFGEGSWLTVV.

The chain joins TRBV28 to TRBJ2-7, with 9 bases lining up with TRBD1. There are 15 residues in the CDR3. The germline V gene has CDR1 MDHEN and CDR2 SYDVKM. V lost 4 bases to trimming and J lost 5 bases; unmatched junction nucleotides: 9. CDR3 in amino acids: CASSSWDREDDEQYF. For the CDR3, the DNA is TGTGCCAGCAGTTCCTGGGACAGGGAAGACGACGAGCAGTACTTC.

V and J are TRBV11-3 and TRBJ1-6; 11 bases agree with TRBD1. CDR1 and CDR2 (germline): SGHNT, YENEEA. V lost 0 bases and J lost 9; bases outside the gene matches: 1. The CDR3 is made up of 15 amino acids. As DNA, the CDR3 is TGTGCCAGCAGCTTAGATGGGACAGGGGGTTCACCCCTCCACTTT. Translated: CASSLDGTGGSPLHF.

This clone was detected once. This chain links TRBV9 with TRBJ1-2, with a tentative D call TRBD1 (5 bases). Germline V gives CDR1 SGDLS, CDR2 YYNGEE. The CDR3 length is 14 residues. With 0 bases removed from V and 8 bases from J, the gap between germline ends came to 14 bases. CDR3 in DNA: TGTGCCAGCAGCGTAGCTCGGGGGGGAGGCGGCTACACCTTC. It codes for CASSVARGGGGYTF.

The chain uses TRBV7-9 and TRBJ1-2, with D unclear. The germline V gene has CDR1 SEHNR and CDR2 FQNEAQ (reference sequence). CDR3 length equals 13 residues. V was shortened by 3 bases and J by 1 base, with 6 bases between the two germline ends. The CDR3 bases are TGTGCCAGCAGCTTGGAGATTAACTATGGCTACACCTTC. This translates into CASSLEINYGYTF. The full variable domain, with the rest looked up from reference TRBV7-9 and TRBJ1-2, is DTGVSQNPRHKITKRGQNVTFRCDPISEHNRLYWYRQTLGQGPEFLTYFQNEAQLEKSRLLSDRFSAERPKGSFSTLEIQRTEQGDSAMYLCASSLEINYGYTFGSGTRLTVV.

The chain links TRBV5-6 to TRBJ1-6; D is uncertain. The germline gives CDR1 SGHDT, CDR2 YYEEEE. Trimming shortened V by 2 bases and J by 10 bases, and 16 bases separated the two germline ends. This CDR3 region has 15 residues. CDR3 DNA sequence: TGTGCCAGCAGCTTATGGGCCCCCGGCGGGTCACCCCTCCACTTT. Its protein product is CASSLWAPGGSPLHF.

V and J are TRBV14 and TRBJ1-5, with D unclear. Germline CDR1 reads SGHDN; CDR2 reads FVKESK. V lost 3 bases and J lost 2, with 5 bases in between. This CDR3 contains 13 residues. Here the CDR3 reads CASSQSGNQPQHF. CDR3 in DNA: TGTGCCAGCAGCCAGTCTGGCAATCAGCCCCAGCATTTT.